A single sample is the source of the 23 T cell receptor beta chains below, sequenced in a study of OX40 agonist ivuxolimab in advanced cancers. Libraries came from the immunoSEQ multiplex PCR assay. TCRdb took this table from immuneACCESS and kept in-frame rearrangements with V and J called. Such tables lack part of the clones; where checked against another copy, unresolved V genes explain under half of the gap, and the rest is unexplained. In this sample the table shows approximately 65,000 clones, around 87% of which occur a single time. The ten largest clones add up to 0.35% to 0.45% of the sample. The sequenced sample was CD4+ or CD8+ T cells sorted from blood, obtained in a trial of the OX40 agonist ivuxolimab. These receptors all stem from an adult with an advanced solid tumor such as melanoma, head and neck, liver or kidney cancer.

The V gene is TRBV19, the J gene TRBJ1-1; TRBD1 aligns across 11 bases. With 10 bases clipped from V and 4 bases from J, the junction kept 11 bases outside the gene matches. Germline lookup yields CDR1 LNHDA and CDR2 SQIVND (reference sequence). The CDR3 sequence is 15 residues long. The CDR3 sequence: CATGRTGGVGTEAFF. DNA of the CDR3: TGTGCCACCGGAAGGACAGGGGGCGTCGGCACTGAAGCTTTCTTT.

The CDR3 DNA is TGTGCCAGCAGCCAAGAGCTTTCGGTAGCGGGGGGAAACAATGAGCAGTTCTTC. Translation: CASSQELSVAGGNNEQFF. V usage is TRBV4-2 and J usage is TRBJ2-1; 10 nucleotides agree with TRBD2. V was clipped by 0 bases and J by 5 bases; unmatched bases: 10. In germline, CDR1 is LGHNA, CDR2 YNFKEQ. The CDR3 covers 18 residues.

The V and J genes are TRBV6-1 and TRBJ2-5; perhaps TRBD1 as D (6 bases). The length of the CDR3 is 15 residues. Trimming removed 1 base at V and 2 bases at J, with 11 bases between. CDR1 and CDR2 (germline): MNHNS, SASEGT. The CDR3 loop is CASSEVGRGQETQYF. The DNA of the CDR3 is TGTGCCAGCAGTGAAGTGGGCAGGGGTCAAGAGACCCAGTACTTC.

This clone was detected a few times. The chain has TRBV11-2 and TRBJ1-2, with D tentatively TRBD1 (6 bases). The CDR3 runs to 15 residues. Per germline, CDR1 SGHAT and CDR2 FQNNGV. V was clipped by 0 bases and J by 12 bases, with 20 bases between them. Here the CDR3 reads CASSLDLASLKGDTF. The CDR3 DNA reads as TGTGCCAGCAGCTTAGATCTGGCCAGCCTTAAGGGGGACACCTTC.

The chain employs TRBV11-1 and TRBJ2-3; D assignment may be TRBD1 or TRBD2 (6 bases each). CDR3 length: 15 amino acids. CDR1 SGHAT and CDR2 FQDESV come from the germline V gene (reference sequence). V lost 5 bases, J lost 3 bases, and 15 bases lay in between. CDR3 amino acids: CASSPRRGKTDTQYF. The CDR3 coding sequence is TGTGCCAGCAGCCCAAGGAGGGGGAAGACAGATACGCAGTATTTT.

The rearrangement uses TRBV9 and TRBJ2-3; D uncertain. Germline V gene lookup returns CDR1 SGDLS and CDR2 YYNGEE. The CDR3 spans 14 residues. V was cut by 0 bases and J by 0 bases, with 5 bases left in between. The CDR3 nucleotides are TGTGCCAGCAGCGTAGCTACTAGCACAGATACGCAGTATTTT. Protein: CASSVATSTDTQYF.

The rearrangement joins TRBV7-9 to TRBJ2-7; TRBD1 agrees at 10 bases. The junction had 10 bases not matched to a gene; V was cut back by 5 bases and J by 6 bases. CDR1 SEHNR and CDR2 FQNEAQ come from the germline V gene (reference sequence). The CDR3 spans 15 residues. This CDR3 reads CASSPRTGGLGEQYF. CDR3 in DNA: TGTGCCAGCAGCCCCCGGACAGGGGGTTTGGGCGAGCAGTACTTC.

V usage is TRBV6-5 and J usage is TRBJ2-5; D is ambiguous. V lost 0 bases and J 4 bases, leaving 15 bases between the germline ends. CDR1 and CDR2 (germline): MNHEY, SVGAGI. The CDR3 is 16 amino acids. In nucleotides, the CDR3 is TGTGCCAGCAGTTACTCGAGACCTGGGGTATCAGAGACCCAGTACTTC. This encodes CASSYSRPGVSETQYF.

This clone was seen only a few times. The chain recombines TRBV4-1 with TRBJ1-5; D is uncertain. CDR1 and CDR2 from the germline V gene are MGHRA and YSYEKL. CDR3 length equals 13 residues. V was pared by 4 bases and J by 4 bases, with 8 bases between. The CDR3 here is CASSLQENQPQHF. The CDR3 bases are TGCGCCAGCAGCCTCCAGGAGAATCAGCCCCAGCATTTT.

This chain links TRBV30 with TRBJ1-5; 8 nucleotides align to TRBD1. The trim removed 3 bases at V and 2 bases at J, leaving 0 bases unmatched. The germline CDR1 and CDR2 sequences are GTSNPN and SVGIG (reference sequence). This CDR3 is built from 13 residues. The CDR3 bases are TGTGCCTGGAGGGGACAGGGCAATCAGCCCCAGCATTTT. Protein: CAWRGQGNQPQHF.

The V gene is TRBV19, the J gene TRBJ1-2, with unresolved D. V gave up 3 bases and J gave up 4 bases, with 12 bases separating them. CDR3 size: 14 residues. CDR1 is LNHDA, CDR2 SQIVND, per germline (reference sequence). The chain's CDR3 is CASSIRQEGYGYTF. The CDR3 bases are TGTGCCAGTAGTATCCGCCAGGAGGGCTATGGCTACACCTTC.

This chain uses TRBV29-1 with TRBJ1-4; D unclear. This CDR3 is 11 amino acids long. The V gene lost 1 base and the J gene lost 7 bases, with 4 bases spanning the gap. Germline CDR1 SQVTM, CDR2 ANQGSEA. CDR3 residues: CSVEGVEKLFF. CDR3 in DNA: TGCAGCGTTGAAGGAGTTGAAAAACTGTTTTTT.

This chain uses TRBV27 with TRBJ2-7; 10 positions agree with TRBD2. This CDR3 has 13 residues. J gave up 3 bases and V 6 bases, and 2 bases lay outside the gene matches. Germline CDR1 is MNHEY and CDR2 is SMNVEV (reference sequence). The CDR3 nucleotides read TGTGCCAGCAGACTAGCGGGGAGCTACGAGCAGTACTTC. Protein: CASRLAGSYEQYF.

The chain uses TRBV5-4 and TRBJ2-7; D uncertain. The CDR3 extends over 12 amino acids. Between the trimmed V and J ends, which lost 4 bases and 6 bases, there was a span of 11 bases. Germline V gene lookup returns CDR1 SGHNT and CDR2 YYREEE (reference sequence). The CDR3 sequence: CASSPPASEQYF. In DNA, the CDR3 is TGTGCCAGCAGCCCCCCGGCAAGCGAGCAGTACTTC. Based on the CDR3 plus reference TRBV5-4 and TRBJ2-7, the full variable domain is ETGVTQSPTHLIKTRGQQVTLRCSSQSGHNTVSWYQQALGQGPQFIFQYYREEENGRGNFPPRFSGLQFPNYSSELNVNALELDDSALYLCASSPPASEQYFGPGTRLTVT.

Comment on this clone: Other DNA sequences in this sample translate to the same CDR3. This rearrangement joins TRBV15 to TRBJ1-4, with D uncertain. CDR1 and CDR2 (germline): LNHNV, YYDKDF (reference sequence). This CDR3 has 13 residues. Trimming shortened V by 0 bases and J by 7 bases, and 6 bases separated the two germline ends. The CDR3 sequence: CATSRDLGEKLFF. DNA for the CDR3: TGTGCCACCAGCAGAGATCTGGGTGAAAAACTGTTTTTT.

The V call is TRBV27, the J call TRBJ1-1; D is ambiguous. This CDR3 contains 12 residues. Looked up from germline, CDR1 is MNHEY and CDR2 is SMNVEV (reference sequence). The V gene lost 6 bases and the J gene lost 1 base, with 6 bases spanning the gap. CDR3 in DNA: TGTGCCAGCAGACACGGGAACACTGAAGCTTTCTTT. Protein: CASRHGNTEAFF.

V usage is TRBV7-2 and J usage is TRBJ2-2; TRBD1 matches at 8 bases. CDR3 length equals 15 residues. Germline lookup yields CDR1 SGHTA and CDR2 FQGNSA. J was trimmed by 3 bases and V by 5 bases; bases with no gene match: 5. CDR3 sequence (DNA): TGTGCCAGCAGCCCCGGGACAGGTTACACCGGGGAGCTGTTTTTT. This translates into CASSPGTGYTGELFF.

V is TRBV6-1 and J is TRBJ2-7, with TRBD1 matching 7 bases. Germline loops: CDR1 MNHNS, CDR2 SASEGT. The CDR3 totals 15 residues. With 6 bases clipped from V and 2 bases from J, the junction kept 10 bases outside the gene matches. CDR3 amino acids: CASSATGALAYEQYF. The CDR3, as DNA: TGTGCCAGCAGCGCAACAGGGGCCTTAGCCTACGAGCAGTACTTC.

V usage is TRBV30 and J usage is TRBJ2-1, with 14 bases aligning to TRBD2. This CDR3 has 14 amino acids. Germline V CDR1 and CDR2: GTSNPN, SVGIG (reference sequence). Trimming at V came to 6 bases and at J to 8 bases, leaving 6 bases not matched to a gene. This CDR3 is CACRLAGGLDEQFF. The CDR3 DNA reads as TGTGCCTGCCGACTAGCGGGGGGGCTAGATGAGCAGTTCTTC. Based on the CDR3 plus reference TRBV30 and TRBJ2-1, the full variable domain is SQTIHQWPATLVQPVGSPLSLECTVEGTSNPNLYWYRQAAGRGLQLLFYSVGIGQISSEVPQNLSASRPQDRQFILSSKKLLLSDSGFYLCACRLAGGLDEQFFGPGTRLTVL.

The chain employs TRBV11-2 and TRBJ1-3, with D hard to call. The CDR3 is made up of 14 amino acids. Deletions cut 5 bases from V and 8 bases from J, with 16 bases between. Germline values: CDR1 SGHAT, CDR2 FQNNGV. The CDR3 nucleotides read TGTGCCAGCAGCCCTCCCGACCGACGTTACACCATATATTTT. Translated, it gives CASSPPDRRYTIYF. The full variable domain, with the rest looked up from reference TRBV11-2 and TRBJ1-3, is EAGVAQSPRYKIIEKRQSVAFWCNPISGHATLYWYQQILGQGPKLLIQFQNNGVVDDSQLPKDRFSAERLKGVDSTLKIQPAKLEDSAVYLCASSPPDRRYTIYFGEGSWLTVV.

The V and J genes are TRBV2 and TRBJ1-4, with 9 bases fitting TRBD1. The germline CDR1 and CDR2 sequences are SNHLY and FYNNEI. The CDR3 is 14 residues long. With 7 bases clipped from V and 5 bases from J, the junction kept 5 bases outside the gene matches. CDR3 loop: CASNGQGINEKLFF. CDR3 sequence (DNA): TGTGCCAGCAACGGACAGGGGATCAATGAAAAACTGTTTTTT.

CDR3 residues: CASRARENVGNTIYF. CDR3 nucleotide sequence: TGTGCCAGCAGGGCGAGGGAAAATGTAGGAAACACCATATATTTT. V is TRBV2 and J is TRBJ1-3; D is undetermined. With 6 bases removed from V and 4 bases from J, the gap between germline ends came to 16 bases. Germline V CDR1 and CDR2: SNHLY, FYNNEI. This CDR3 spans 15 amino acids.

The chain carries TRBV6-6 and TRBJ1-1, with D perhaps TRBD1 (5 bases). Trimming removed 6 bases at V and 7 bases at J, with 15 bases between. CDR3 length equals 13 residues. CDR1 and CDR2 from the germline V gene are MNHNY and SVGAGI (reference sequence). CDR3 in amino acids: CASSPGGIYEAFF. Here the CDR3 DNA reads TGTGCCAGCAGCCCCGGGGGGATCTATGAAGCTTTCTTT.